Given below is one T cell receptor beta chain in context. This clonotype was seen repeatedly, ten times or more. This clone's antigen is unknown. No qualities accompany the bases; no much larger clone lies one base away. Library preparation used multiplex PCR. TCRdb shows the sequencer as Illumina HiSeq 4000. iRepertoire HTBI primers and Arm-PCR amplification of CDR3 regions were used to construct TCR beta libraries. Before sequencing, the PCR products underwent gel purification. Concerning the study's data processing: Gene usage analysis of CDR3 amino acid clonotypes relied on the 55 to 80 TRBV and 14 TRBJ segments identified across samples. COPE and FqMerger were used to merge the filtered high-quality paired reads into contigs. BLAST was used to align contigs to IMGT TRBV, TRBD and TRBJ reference genes, with CDR3 defined following IMGT. Any clonotype with a frequency above 0.1% was classified as a highly expanded clone. Shannon entropy served as the measure of repertoire diversity, while the Gini coefficient captured V-J evenness. Clonotypes shared by more than one individual were considered public. The public reads were run again by TCRdb, first through fastp at Q25 and then through MiXCR, and only productive beta chains were kept. Rows are unified per CDR3 protein, each entry keeping the most common DNA and genes. The V and J calls reflect TCRdb's pipeline rather than the authors' work. The sample table records about 540,000 distinct CDR3 sequences; approximately 15% of these occur just once. The ten largest clones capture more than 8.5% of the sample.

CDR1 and CDR2, looked up from the germline V gene, are MDHEN and SYDVKM. V and J are truncated by 6 bases and 5 bases respectively, leaving an intervening sequence of 14 bases. Reading from cysteine to phenylalanine, the CDR3 counts 14 amino acids. Only CDR3 DNA remains: 42 bases, in frame from the first base. The source of the sample is a study of regulatory T cells in long-lasting Graves disease (dated by TCRdb to the early 2020s). About the investigation overall: Patients with newly diagnosed Graves' disease had been on antithyroid drugs for under 3 months. Peripheral blood TCR sequencing and RNA sequencing compared persistent Graves' disease patients with newly diagnosed Graves' disease patients. A total of roughly 35 samples underwent TCR sequencing: about 13 from persistent and roughly 20 from newly diagnosed Graves' disease patients. The study was conducted in China and was registered as a clinical trial.

The paper as a whole reports these results and caveats: The study examined only peripheral blood because the primary lesion, thyroid tissue, could not be accessed. Patients with persistent disease shared more public clonotypes (approximately 2,500) than newly diagnosed patients did (approximately 1,000). Persistent disease showed preferential use of TRBV28, TRBJ1-2 and TRBJ2-5, whereas newly diagnosed disease favored TRBV20-1 and TRBJ2-1. Sequencing and analysis were restricted to the TCR beta chain. Persistent Graves' disease patients showed lower TCR Shannon entropy and fewer highly expanded clones than newly diagnosed patients, suggesting clonal expansion. The small sample size was acknowledged by the authors as a limitation that may reduce accuracy.

In light of the paper, this sample's time point label describes: newly diagnosed GD, antithyroid drugs for less than 3 months. For both TCR sequencing and RNA sequencing, RNA was extracted from PBMCs in TRIzol. The diagnosis of Graves' disease was made according to American Thyroid Association guidelines. Patients for the study were recruited at an endocrinology department in Xi'an, China. Each patient gave about 9.1 milliliters of peripheral blood, collected in an EDTA anticoagulant tube. PBMCs were isolated by Ficoll Paque Plus density gradient separation without further T cell sorting. An Agilent 2100 Bioanalyzer and agarose gel were used to assess RNA quality, and a NanoDrop 2000 was used to measure RNA concentration. The same data also went into a second study, on T cells in Graves' hyperthyroidism and ophthalmopathy. As that second study puts it: A patient counted as having stable Graves' hyperthyroidism if no progression to ophthalmopathy occurred over 18 months of follow-up. Hyperthyroidism patients were newly diagnosed, with disease duration under 2 months, and aged 18 to 65 years. Any patient with an uncontrolled infection, another autoimmune disease, pregnancy or lactation was excluded. Diagnoses were established on the basis of clinical symptoms, serum thyroxine and TRAb, thyroid ultrasound, and orbital computed tomography. The first round of RT-PCR for the TCR CDR3 was performed with the HTBI primer set and the Qiagen OneStep RT-PCR kit. Blood samples also contained most of the expanded thyroid clonotypes (frequency above 0.001), which suggests that blood repertoires may reflect thyroid immune responses. Ophthalmopathy was separated from stable hyperthyroidism by a 13 V-J signature model, with 87.88% sensitivity and approximately 81% specificity obtained in cross-validation and 80%/75% obtained in testing. In validation, the model predicted progression to ophthalmopathy a median of around six months before onset, with about 70% sensitivity and nearly 75% specificity. To identify TCR V-J signatures that set the groups apart, the researchers used a discovery cohort of roughly 100 patients, made up of about 44 with Graves' ophthalmopathy and about 60 with stable Graves' hyperthyroidism. An independent validation cohort of fewer than 20 hyperthyroidism patients and over 15 patients who later progressed to ophthalmopathy tested prospective prediction of ophthalmopathy. The approximately 98 discovery patients were randomly divided into training and test sets at a 7:3 ratio. The study also compared thyroid tissue and blood T-cell repertoires from a handful of Graves' hyperthyroidism patients. Once sampling was done, hyperthyroidism patients were given methimazole at a starting dose of 30 mg daily, whereas ophthalmopathy patients were given high-dose intravenous methylprednisolone. A second multiplex PCR round built the libraries, followed by size selection and purification. Sequencing of the libraries was done on an Illumina HiSeq2000 using paired-end 100 bp reads. SOAPnuke was used to process the raw data, removing reads that contained adapters or uncalled bases, had a mean Phred below 15, or lacked an exact match to the constant primer or identifier. High-quality paired reads were merged with COPE v1.2.5, and unique nucleotide sequences were defined as clonotypes. Clonotypes were aligned to IMGT TRBV, TRBD and TRBJ reference segments using MiTCR v1.1. The analysis was restricted to V-J combinations with a frequency above 0.0001, which together covered 99.2% of the repertoires. The TCS score was defined as the ratio of F50 (clonal expansion) to E x V (chaos), calculated using BLOSUM62-based TCRdist between CDR3 peptides within each V-J. Welch's t-statistics and random forest reduced 514 V-J features to 13, which were used in a naive Bayes classifier (R e1071). No statistical method was used to set the sample size in advance, and investigators knew the group allocation. According to the paper, TCR Vbeta CDR3 sequencing was carried out on 135 peripheral blood samples, which came from around 43 ophthalmopathy, roughly 75 hyperthyroidism and roughly 17 progressor patients.

The rearrangement combines TRBV28 with TRBJ2-1, with TRBD2 as a weak D call on 6 bases. This specimen was peripheral blood mononuclear cells (PBMCs), taken at new diagnosis, from a patient treated with antithyroid drugs. This sequence originates from a man aged 30 to 45 with Graves disease. Donor details come from another sample of the same person, matched by shared clones. The CDR3 reads CASSLTRGHNEQFF. DNA sequence: TGTGCCAGCAGCCTGACTAGAGGCCACAATGAGCAGTTCTTC.